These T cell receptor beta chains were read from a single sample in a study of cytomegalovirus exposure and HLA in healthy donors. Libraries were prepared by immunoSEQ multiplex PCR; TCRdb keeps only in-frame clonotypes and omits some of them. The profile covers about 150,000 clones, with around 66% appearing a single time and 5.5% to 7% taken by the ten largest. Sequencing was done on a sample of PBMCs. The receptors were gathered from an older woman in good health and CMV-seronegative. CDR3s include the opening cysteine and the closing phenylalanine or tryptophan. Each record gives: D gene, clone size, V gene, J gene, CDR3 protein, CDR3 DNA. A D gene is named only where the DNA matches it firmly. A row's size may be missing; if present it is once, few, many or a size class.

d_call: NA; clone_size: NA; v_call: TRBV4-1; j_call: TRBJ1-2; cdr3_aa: CASSQGQGGYTF; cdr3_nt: TGCGCCAGCAGCCAAGGTCAGGGCGGCTACACCTTC
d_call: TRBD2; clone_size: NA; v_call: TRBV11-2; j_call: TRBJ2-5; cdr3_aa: CASSLRTSGLQETQYF; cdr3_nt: TGTGCCAGCAGCCTAAGGACTAGCGGCCTCCAAGAGACCCAGTACTTC
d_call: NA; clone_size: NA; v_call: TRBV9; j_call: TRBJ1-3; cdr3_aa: CASSVGGGGNTIYF; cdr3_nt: TGTGCCAGCAGCGTAGGGGGCGGTGGAAACACCATATATTTT
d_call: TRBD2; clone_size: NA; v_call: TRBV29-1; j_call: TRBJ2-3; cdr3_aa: CSVSERGIGTDTQYF; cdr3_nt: TGCAGCGTGTCGGAGCGGGGGATAGGCACAGATACGCAGTATTTT
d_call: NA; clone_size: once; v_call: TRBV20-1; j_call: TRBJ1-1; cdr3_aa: CSATHNTEAFF; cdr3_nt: TGCAGTGCAACACATAACACTGAAGCTTTCTTT
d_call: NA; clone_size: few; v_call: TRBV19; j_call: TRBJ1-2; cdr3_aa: CASSHDGGYGYTF; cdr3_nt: TGTGCCAGTAGTCATGACGGCGGCTATGGCTACACCTTC
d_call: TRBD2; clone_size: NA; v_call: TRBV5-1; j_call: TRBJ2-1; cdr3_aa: CASSLAGGPNEQFF; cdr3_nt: TGCGCCAGCAGCTTAGCGGGGGGGCCCAATGAGCAGTTCTTC
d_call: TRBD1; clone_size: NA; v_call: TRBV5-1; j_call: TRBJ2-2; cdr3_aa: CASSSGQGPGELFF; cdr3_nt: TGCGCCAGCAGCAGCGGACAGGGCCCCGGGGAGCTGTTTTTT
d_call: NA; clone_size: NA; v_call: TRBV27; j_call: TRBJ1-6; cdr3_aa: CASSLSPAGHSPLHF; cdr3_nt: TGTGCCAGCAGTTTATCCCCAGCGGGCCATTCACCCCTCCACTTT
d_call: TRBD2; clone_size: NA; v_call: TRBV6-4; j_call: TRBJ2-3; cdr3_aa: CASSVGLAGPTDTQYF; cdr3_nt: TGTGCCAGCAGCGTGGGGCTAGCGGGGCCCACAGATACGCAGTATTTT
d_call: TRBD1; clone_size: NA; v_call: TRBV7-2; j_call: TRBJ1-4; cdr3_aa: CASSEDRGREKLFF; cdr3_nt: TGTGCCAGCAGCGAGGACAGGGGGCGTGAAAAACTGTTTTTT
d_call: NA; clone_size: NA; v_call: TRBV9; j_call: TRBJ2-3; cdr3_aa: CASSVDQGRNTQYF; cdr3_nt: TGTGCCAGCAGCGTAGATCAGGGGAGAAATACGCAGTATTTT
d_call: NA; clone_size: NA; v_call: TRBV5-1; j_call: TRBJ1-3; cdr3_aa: CASSPSGLNSGNTIYF; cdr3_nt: TGCGCCAGCAGTCCGAGCGGACTAAATAGTGGAAACACCATATATTTT
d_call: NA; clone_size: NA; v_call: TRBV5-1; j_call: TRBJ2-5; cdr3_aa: CASSLGRDFQRIETQYF; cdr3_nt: TGCGCCAGCAGCTTGGGTCGGGACTTCCAGCGGATCGAGACCCAGTACTTC
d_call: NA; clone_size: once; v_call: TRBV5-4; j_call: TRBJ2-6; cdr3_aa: CASSLSRPGANVLTF; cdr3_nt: TGTGCCAGCAGCTTAAGCCGTCCTGGGGCCAACGTCCTGACTTTC
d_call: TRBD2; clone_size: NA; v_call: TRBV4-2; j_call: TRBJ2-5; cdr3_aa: CASSQGRGSPETQYF; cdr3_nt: TGTGCCAGCAGCCAAGGGCGGGGGTCCCCAGAGACCCAGTACTTC
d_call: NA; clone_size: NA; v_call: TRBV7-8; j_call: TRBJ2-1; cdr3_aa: CASSPLWSGPMDEQFF; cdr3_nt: TGTGCCAGCAGCCCTCTGTGGAGCGGCCCTATGGATGAGCAGTTCTTC
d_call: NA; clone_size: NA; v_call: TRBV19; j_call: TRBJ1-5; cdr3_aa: CASSPTRGDQPQHF; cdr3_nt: TGTGCCAGTAGTCCCACCCGGGGAGATCAGCCCCAGCATTTT
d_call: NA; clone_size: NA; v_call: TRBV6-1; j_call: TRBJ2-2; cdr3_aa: CASDRGKGGELFF; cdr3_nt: TGTGCCAGCGATCGGGGGAAGGGCGGGGAGCTGTTTTTT
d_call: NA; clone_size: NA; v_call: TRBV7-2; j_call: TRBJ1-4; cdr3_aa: CASSPQVATNEKLFF; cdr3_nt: TGTGCCAGCAGCCCCCAGGTAGCAACTAATGAAAAACTGTTTTTT
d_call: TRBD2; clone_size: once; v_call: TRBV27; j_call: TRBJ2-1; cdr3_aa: CASSFHGLAGEPYNEQFF; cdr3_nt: TGTGCCAGCAGTTTCCACGGACTAGCAGGAGAACCCTACAATGAGCAGTTCTTC
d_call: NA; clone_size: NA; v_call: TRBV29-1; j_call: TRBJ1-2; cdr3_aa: CSVVGGANYGYTF; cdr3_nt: TGCAGCGTTGTGGGGGGAGCTAACTATGGCTACACCTTC